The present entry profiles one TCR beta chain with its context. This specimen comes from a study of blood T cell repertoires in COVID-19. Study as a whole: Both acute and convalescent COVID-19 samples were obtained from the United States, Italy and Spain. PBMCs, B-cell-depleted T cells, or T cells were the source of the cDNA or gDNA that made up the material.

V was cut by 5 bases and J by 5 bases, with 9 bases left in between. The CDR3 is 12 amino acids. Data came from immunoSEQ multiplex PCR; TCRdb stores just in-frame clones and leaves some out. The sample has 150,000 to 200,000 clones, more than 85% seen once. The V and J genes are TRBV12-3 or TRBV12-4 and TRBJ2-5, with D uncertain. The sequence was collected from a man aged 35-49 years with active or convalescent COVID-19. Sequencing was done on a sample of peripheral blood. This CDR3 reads CASSSFGETQYF. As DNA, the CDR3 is TGTGCCAGCAGTAGCTTCGGGGAGACCCAGTACTTC.